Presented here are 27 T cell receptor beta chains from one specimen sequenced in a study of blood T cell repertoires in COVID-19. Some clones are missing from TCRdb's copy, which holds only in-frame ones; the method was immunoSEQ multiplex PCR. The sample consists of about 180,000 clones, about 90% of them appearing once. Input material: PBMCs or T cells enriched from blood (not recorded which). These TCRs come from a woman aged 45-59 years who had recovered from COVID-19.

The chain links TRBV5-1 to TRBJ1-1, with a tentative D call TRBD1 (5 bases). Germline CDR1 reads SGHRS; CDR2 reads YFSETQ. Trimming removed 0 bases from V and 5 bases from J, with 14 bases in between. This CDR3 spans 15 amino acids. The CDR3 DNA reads TGCGCCAGCAGCTTGGCTGGGGCATCGGTGACTGAAGCTTTCTTT. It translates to CASSLAGASVTEAFF.

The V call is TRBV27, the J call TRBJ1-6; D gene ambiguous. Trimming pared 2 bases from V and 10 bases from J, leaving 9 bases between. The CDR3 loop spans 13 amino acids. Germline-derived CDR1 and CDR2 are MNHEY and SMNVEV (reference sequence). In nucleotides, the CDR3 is TGTGCCAGCAGTTTAGAGACGCGGTCACCCCTCCACTTT. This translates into CASSLETRSPLHF.

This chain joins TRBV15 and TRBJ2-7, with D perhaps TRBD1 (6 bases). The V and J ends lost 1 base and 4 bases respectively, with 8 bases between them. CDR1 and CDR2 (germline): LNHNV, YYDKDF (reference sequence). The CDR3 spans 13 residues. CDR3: CATSRAQGYEQYF. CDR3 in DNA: TGTGCCACCAGCAGAGCCCAGGGGTACGAGCAGTACTTC.

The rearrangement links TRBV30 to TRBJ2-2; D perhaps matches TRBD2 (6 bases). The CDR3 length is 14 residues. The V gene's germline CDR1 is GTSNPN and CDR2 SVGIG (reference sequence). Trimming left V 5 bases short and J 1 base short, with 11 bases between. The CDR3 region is CAWAGGGNTGELFF. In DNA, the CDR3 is TGTGCCTGGGCCGGGGGAGGGAACACCGGGGAGCTGTTTTTT.

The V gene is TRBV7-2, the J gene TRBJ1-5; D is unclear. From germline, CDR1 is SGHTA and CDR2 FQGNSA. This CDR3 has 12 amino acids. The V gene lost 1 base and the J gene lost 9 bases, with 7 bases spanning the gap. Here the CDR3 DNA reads TGTGCCAGCAGCTTAGGCACTCGGCCCCAGCATTTT. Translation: CASSLGTRPQHF.

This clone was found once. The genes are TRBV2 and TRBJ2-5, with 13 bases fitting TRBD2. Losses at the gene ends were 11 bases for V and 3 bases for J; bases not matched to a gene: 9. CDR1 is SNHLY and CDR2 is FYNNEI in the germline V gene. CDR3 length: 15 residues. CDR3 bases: TGTGCCGGTAGGACTAGCGGGAGCCCCAAAGAGACCCAGTACTTC. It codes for CAGRTSGSPKETQYF.

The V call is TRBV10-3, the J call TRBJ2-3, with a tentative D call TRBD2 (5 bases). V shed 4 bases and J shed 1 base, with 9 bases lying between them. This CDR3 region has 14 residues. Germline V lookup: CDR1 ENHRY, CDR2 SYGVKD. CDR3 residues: CAISGGKGTDTQYF. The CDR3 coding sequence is TGTGCCATCAGTGGAGGGAAGGGCACAGATACGCAGTATTTT.

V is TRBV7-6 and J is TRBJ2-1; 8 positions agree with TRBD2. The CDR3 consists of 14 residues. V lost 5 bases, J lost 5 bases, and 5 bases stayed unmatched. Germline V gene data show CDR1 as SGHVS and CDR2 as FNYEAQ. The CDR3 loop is CASSQLAEDNEQFF. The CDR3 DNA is TGTGCCAGCAGCCAACTAGCGGAGGACAATGAGCAGTTCTTC. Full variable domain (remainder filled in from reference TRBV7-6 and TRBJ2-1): GAGVSQSPRYKVTKRGQDVALRCDPISGHVSLYWYRQALGQGPEFLTYFNYEAQQDKSGLPNDRFSAERPEGSISTLTIQRTEQRDSAMYRCASSQLAEDNEQFFGPGTRLTVL.

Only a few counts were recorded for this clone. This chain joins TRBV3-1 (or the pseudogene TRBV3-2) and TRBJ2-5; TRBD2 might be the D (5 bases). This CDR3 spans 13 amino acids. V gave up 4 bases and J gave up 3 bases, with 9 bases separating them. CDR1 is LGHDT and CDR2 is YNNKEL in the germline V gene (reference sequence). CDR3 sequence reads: CASSRAEKETQYF. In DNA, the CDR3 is TGTGCCAGCAGCCGAGCGGAGAAAGAGACCCAGTACTTC.

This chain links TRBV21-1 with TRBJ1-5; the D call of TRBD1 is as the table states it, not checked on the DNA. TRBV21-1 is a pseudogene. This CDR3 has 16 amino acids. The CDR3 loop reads CASSKRGQENSTPQHF. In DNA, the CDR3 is TGTGCCAGCAGCAAAAGAGGACAGGAAAACTCTACGCCCCAGCATTTT.

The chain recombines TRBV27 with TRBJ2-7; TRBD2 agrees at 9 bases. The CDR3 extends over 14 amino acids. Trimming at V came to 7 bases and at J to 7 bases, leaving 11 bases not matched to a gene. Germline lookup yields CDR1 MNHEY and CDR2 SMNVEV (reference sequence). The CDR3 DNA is TGTGCCAGCATTCCTAGCGGGGCCCCTTGGGAGCAGTACTTC. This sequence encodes CASIPSGAPWEQYF.

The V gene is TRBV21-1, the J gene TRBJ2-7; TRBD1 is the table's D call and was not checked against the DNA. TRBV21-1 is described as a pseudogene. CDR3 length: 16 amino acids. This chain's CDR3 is CASSKSGTGLTYEQYF. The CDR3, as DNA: TGTGCCAGCAGCAAATCTGGGACAGGTCTTACCTACGAGCAGTACTTC.

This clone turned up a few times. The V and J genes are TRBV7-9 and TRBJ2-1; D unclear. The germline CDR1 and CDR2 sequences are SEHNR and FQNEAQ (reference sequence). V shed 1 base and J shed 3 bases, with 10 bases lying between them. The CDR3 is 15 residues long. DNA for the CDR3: TGTGCCAGCAGCTTAGATGGGCTGGGCTACAATGAGCAGTTCTTC. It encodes CASSLDGLGYNEQFF. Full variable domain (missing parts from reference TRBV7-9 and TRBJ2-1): DTGVSQNPRHKITKRGQNVTFRCDPISEHNRLYWYRQTLGQGPEFLTYFQNEAQLEKSRLLSDRFSAERPKGSFSTLEIQRTEQGDSAMYLCASSLDGLGYNEQFFGPGTRLTVL.

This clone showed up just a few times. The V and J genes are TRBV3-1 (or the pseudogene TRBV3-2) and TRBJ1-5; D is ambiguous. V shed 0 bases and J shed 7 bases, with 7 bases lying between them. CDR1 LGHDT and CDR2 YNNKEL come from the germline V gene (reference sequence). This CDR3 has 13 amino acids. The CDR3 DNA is TGTGCCAGCAGCCAAGAGGAGAACCAGCCCCAGCATTTT. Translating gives CASSQEENQPQHF.

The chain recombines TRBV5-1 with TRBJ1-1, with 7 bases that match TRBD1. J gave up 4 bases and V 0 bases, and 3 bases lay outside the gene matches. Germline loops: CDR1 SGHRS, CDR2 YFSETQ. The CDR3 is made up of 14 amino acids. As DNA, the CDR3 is TGCGCCAGCAGCTTGGGGCAGGGGGGCACTGAAGCTTTCTTT. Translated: CASSLGQGGTEAFF. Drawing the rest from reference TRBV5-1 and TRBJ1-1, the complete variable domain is KAGVTQTPRYLIKTRGQQVTLSCSPISGHRSVSWYQQTPGQGLQFLFEYFSETQRNKGNFPGRFSGRQFSNSRSEMNVSTLELGDSALYLCASSLGQGGTEAFFGQGTRLTVV.

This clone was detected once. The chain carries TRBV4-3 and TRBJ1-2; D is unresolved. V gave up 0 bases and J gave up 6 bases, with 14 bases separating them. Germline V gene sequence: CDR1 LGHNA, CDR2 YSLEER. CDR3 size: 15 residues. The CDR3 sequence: CASSQERLGGDGYTF. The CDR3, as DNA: TGCGCCAGCAGCCAAGAGCGCCTCGGAGGCGATGGCTACACCTTC.

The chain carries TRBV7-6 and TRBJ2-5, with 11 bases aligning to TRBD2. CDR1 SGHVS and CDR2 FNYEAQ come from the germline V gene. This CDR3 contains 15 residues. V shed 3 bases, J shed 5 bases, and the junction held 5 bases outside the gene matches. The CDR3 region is CASSFTGLAVETQYF. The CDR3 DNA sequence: TGTGCCAGCAGCTTCACGGGACTAGCGGTTGAGACCCAGTACTTC. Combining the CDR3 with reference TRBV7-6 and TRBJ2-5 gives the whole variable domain GAGVSQSPRYKVTKRGQDVALRCDPISGHVSLYWYRQALGQGPEFLTYFNYEAQQDKSGLPNDRFSAERPEGSISTLTIQRTEQRDSAMYRCASSFTGLAVETQYFGPGTRLLVL.

The CDR3 DNA is TGTGCCAGCAGTTACTCCCCGGGACAGGGGCCTGAAGCTTTCTTT. This gives the protein CASSYSPGQGPEAFF. The V and J genes are TRBV6-5 and TRBJ1-1, with 10 bases identical to TRBD1. The CDR3 has 15 residues. V dropped 0 bases and J dropped 6; count of bases not matched to a gene: 4. CDR1 and CDR2 (germline): MNHEY, SVGAGI.

CDR3 loop: CASSRGDRGSEAFF. The CDR3 region has the DNA TGTGCCAGCAGCAGGGGGGACAGGGGTTCAGAAGCTTTCTTT. The chain combines TRBV5-4 with TRBJ1-1; 10 positions agree with TRBD1. CDR1 and CDR2 from the germline V gene are SGHNT and YYREEE (reference sequence). The V and J ends lost 4 bases and 8 bases, in that order; junction bases with no gene match: 8. This CDR3 is 14 amino acids long.

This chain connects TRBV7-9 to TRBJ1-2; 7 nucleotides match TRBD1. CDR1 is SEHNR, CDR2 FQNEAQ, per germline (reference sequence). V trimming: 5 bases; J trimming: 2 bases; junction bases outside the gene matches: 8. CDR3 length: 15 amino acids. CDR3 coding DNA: TGTGCCAGCAGCCCGCGCCCGACAGGGAACTATGGCTACACCTTC. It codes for CASSPRPTGNYGYTF.

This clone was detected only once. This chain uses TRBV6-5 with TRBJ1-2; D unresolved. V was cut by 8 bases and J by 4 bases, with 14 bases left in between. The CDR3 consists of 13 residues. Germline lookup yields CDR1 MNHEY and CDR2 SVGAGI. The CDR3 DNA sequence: TGTGCCAGCCGTACGAAAACGGGCTATGGCTACACCTTC. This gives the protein CASRTKTGYGYTF.

CDR3 nucleotides: TGTGCCAGTAGTACCCCCGGGACAGGGCTCAATGAGCAGTTCTTC. Translated, it gives CASSTPGTGLNEQFF. The V gene is TRBV19, the J gene TRBJ2-1; 9 bases map to TRBD1. V shed 4 bases, J shed 6 bases, and the junction held 7 bases outside the gene matches. The CDR3 length is 15 residues. Looked up from germline, CDR1 is LNHDA and CDR2 is SQIVND (reference sequence).

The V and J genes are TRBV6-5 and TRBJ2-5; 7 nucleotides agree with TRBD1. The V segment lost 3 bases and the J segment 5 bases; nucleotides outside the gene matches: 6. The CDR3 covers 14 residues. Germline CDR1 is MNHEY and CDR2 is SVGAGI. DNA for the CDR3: TGTGCCAGCAGTTATACAGGGGCGGCGGAGACCCAGTACTTC. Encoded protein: CASSYTGAAETQYF.

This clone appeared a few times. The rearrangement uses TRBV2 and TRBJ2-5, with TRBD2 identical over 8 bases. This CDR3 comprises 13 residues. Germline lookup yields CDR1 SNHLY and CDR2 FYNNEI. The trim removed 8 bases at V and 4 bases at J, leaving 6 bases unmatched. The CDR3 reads CASYAGGVETQYF. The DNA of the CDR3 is TGTGCCAGCTATGCGGGAGGAGTAGAGACCCAGTACTTC.

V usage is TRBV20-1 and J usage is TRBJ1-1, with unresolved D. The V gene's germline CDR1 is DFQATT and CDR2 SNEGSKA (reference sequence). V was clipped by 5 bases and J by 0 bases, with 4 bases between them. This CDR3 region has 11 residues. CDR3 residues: CSAPVNTEAFF. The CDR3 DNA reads TGCAGTGCTCCGGTGAACACTGAAGCTTTCTTT.

CDR3: CASSLGGLAGARETQYF. The CDR3 DNA reads TGCGCCAGCAGCTTGGGTGGACTAGCGGGAGCCCGAGAGACCCAGTACTTC. The V call is TRBV5-1, the J call TRBJ2-5; 13 bases line up with TRBD2. Germline V gene sequence: CDR1 SGHRS, CDR2 YFSETQ. The CDR3 is 17 amino acids. The V segment lost 0 bases and the J segment 4 bases; nucleotides outside the gene matches: 6.

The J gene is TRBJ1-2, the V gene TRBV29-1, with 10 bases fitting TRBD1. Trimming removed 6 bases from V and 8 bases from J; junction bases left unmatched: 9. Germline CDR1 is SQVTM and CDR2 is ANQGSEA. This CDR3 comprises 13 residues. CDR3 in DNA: TGCAGCGTCCACGACAGGGGGCTGGAAGGCTACACCTTC. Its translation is CSVHDRGLEGYTF.